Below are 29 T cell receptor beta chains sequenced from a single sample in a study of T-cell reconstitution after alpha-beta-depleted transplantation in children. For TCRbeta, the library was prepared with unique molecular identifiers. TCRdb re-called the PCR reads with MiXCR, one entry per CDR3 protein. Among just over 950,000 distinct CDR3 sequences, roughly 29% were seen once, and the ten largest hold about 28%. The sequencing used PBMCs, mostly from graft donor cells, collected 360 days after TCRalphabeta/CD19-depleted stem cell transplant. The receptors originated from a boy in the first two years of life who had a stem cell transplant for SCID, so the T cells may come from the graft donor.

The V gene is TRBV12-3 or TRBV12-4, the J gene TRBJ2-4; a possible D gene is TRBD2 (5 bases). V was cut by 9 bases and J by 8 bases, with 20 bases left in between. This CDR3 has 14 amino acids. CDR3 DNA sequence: TGTGCCAGTTCCGTCGCCGGGGTTGGGTACATTCAGTACTTC. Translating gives CASSVAGVGYIQYF.

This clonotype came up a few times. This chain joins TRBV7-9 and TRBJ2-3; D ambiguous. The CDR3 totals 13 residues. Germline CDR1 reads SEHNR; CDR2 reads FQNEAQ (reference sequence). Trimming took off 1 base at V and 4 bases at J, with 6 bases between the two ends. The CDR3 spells CASSLEVADTQYF. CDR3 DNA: TGTGCCAGCAGCTTAGAAGTCGCAGATACGCAGTATTTT.

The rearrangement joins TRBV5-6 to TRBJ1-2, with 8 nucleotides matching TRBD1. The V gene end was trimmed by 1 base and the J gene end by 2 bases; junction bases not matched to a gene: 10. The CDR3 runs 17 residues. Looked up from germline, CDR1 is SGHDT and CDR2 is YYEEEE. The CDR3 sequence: CASSLRRDRRINYGYTF. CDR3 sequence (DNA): TGTGCCAGCAGCTTGAGACGGGACAGGAGGATAAACTATGGCTACACCTTC.

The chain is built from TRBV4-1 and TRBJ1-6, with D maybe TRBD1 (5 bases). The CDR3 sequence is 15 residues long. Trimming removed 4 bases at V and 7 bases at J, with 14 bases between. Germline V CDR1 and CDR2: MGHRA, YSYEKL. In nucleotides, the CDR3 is TGCGCCAGCAGCCCTTCGGGGGTTACGAATTCACCCCTCCACTTT. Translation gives CASSPSGVTNSPLHF.

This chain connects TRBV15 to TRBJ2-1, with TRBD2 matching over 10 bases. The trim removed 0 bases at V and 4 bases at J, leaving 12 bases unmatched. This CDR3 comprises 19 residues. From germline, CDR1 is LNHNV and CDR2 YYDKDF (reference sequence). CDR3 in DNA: TGTGCCACCAGCAGAGATTCGGTCTACCTGGGACTAGCGTACAATGAGCAGTTCTTC. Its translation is CATSRDSVYLGLAYNEQFF.

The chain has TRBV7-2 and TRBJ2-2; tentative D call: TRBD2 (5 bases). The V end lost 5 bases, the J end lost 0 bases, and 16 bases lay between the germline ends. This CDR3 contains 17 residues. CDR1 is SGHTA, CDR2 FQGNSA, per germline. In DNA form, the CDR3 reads TGTGCCAGCAGCCCGGGTCCGGGGAAGTCGAACACCGGGGAGCTGTTTTTT. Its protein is CASSPGPGKSNTGELFF.

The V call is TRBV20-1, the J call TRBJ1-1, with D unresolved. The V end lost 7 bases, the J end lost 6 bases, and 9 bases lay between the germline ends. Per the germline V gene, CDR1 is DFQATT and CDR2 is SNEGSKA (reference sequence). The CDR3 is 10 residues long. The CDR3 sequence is CSGGIPEAFF. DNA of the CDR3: TGCAGTGGGGGAATCCCTGAAGCTTTCTTT.

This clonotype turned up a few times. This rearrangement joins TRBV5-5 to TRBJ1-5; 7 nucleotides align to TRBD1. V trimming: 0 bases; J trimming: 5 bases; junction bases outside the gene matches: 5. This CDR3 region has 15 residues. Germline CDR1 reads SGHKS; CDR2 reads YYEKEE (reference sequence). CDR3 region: CASSLGQGRDQPQHF. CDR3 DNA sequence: TGTGCCAGCAGCTTGGGACAGGGAAGGGATCAGCCCCAGCATTTT.

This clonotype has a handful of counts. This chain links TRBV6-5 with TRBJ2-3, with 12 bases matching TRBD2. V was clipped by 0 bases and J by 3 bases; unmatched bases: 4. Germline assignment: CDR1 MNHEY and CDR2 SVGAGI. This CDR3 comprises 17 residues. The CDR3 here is CASSYSASGGATDTQYF. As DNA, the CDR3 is TGTGCCAGCAGTTACTCGGCTAGCGGGGGGGCTACAGATACGCAGTATTTT.

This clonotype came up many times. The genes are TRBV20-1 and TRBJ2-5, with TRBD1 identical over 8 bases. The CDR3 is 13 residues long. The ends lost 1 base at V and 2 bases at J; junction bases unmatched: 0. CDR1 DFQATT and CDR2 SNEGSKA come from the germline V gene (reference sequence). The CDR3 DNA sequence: TGCAGTGCTAGAGGACAGGGGCAAGAGACCCAGTACTTC. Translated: CSARGQGQETQYF.

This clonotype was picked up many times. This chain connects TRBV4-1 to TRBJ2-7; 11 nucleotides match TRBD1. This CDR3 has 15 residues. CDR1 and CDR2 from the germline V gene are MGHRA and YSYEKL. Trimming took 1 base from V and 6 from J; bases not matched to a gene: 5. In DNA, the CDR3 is TGCGCCAGCAGCCAAGTTTGGACAGGGGGCTCCGAGCAGTACTTC. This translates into CASSQVWTGGSEQYF.

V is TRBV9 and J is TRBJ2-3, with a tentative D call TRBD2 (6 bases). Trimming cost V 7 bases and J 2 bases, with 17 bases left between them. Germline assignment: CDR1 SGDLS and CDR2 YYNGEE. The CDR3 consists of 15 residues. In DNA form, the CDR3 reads TGTGCCAGCGGGGGAGGCCAGCCCTTCACAGATACGCAGTATTTT. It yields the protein CASGGGQPFTDTQYF.

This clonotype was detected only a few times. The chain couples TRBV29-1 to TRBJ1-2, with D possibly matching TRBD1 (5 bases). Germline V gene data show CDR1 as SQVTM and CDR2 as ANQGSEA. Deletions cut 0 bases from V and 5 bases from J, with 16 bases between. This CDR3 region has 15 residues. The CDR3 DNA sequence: TGCAGCGTTGAAGACCCCGGCGGACATTCGTATGGCTACACCTTC. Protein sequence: CSVEDPGGHSYGYTF.

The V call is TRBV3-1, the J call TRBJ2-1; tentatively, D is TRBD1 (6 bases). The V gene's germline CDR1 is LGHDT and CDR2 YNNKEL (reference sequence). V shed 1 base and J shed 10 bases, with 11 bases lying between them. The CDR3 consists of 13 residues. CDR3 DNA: TGTGCCAGCAGCCAAGGTGGGGGCCAGGAGCAGTTCTTC. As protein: CASSQGGGQEQFF.

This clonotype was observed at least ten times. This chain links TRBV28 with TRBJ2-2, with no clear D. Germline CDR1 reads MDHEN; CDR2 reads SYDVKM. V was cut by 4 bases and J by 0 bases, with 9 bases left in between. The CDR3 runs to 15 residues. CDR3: CASSSGLANTGELFF. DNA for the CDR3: TGTGCCAGCAGTTCAGGTTTAGCGAACACCGGGGAGCTGTTTTTT.

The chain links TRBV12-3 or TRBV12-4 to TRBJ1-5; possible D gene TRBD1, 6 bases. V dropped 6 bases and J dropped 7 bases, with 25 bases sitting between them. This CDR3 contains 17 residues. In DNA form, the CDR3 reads TGTGCCAGCAGCCCCGAACGCCGGCGGGGGCTCTGGCAGCCCCAGCATTTT. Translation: CASSPERRRGLWQPQHF.

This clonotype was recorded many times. CDR3 protein: CASSFLHNEQFF. CDR3 nucleotide sequence: TGTGCCAGCAGTTTCTTACACAATGAGCAGTTCTTC. This rearrangement joins TRBV12-3 or TRBV12-4 to TRBJ2-1; D remains ambiguous. Between the trimmed V and J ends, which lost 3 bases and 5 bases, there was a span of 5 bases. The CDR3 is 12 residues long.

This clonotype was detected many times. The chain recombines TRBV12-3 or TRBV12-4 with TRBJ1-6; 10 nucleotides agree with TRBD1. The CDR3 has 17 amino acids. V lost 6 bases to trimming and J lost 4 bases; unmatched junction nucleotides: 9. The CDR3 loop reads CASRLGDRGNYNSPLHF. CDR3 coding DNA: TGTGCCAGCAGACTTGGGGACAGGGGAAATTATAATTCACCCCTCCACTTT.

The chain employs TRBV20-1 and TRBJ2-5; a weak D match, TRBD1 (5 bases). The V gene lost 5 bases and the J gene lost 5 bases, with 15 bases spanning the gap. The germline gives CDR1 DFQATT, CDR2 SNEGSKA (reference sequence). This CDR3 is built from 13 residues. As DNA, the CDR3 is TGCAGTGCTCCAGGACATCGGTTTGAGACCCAGTACTTC. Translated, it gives CSAPGHRFETQYF.

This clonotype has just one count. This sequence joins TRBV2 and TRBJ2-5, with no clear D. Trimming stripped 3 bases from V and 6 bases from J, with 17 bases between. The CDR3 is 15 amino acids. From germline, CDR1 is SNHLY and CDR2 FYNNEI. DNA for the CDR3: TGTGCCAGCAGTGAGACGGATAGTCGTCAACAGACCCAGTACTTC. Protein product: CASSETDSRQQTQYF.

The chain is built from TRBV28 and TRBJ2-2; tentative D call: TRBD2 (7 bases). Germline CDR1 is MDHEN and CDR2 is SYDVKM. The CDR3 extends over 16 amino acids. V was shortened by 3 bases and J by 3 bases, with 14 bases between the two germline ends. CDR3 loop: CASSFGGPSDTGELFF. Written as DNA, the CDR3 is TGTGCCAGCAGTTTCGGGGGGCCCTCGGACACCGGGGAGCTGTTTTTT.

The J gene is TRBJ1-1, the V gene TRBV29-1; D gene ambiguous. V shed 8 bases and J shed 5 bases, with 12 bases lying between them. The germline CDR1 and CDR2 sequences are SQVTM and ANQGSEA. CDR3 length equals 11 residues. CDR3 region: CSSRTRTEAFF. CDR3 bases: TGCAGCTCCCGGACCCGGACTGAAGCTTTCTTT.

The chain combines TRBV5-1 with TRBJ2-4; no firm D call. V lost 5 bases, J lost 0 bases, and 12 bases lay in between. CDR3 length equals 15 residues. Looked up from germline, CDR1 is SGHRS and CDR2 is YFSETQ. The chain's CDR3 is CASSGVGEAKNIQYF. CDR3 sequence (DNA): TGCGCCAGCAGTGGGGTTGGGGAAGCCAAAAACATTCAGTACTTC. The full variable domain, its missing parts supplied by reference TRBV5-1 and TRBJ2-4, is KAGVTQTPRYLIKTRGQQVTLSCSPISGHRSVSWYQQTPGQGLQFLFEYFSETQRNKGNFPGRFSGRQFSNSRSEMNVSTLELGDSALYLCASSGVGEAKNIQYFGAGTRLSVL.

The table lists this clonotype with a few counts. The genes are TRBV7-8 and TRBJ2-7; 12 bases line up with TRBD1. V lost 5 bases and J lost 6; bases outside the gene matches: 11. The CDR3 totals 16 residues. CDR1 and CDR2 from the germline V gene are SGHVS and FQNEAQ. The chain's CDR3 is CASSQSLGQGAREQYF. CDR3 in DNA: TGTGCCAGCAGCCAGAGCCTGGGACAGGGGGCGCGCGAGCAGTACTTC. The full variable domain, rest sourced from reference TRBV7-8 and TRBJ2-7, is GAGVSQSPRYKVAKRGQDVALRCDPISGHVSLFWYQQALGQGPEFLTYFQNEAQLDKSGLPSDRFFAERPEGSVSTLKIQRTQQEDSAVYLCASSQSLGQGAREQYFGPGTRLTVT.

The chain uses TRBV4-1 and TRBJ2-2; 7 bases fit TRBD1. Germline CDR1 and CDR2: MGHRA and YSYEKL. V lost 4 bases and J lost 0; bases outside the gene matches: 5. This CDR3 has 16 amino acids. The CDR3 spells CASSPRQGPNTGELFF. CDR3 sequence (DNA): TGCGCCAGCAGCCCCCGACAGGGCCCGAACACCGGGGAGCTGTTTTTT.

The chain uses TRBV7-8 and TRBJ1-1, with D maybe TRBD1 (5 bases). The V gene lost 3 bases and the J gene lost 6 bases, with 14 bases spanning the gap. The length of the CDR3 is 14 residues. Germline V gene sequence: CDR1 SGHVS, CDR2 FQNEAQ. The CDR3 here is CASSLGRQISEAFF. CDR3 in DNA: TGTGCCAGCAGCTTGGGTCGACAGATCTCTGAAGCTTTCTTT.

CDR3 sequence (DNA): TGTGCCAGCAGTTTAGCGGTCAGGGGCTCTGGGGCCAACGTCCTGACTTTC. Amino acid sequence: CASSLAVRGSGANVLTF. This sequence joins TRBV12-3 or TRBV12-4 and TRBJ2-6; D is perhaps TRBD1 (6 bases). The CDR3 is made up of 17 amino acids. V was pared by 0 bases and J by 0 bases, with 9 bases between.

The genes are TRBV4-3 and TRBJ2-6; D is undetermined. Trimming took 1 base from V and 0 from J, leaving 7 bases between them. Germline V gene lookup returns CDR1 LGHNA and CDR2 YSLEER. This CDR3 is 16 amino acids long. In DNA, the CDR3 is TGCGCCAGCAGCCAAGTTCCGCCCTCTGGGGCCAACGTCCTGACTTTC. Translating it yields CASSQVPPSGANVLTF.

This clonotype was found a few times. The CDR3 sequence: CSARDLRGLSYNEQFF. The DNA for the CDR3 is TGCAGTGCTAGAGATCTACGGGGGTTGTCCTACAATGAGCAGTTCTTC. The chain joins TRBV20-1 to TRBJ2-1; a weak D match, TRBD2 (6 bases). The germline CDR1 and CDR2 sequences are DFQATT and SNEGSKA (reference sequence). V was cut by 0 bases and J by 1 base, with 13 bases left in between. The CDR3 is made up of 16 amino acids.